The rows below give T cell receptor beta chains drawn from one sample of a study of blood T cells in healthy people across ages. In TCRdb, the 5' RACE reads were re-called with MiXCR into one record per CDR3 protein. The sample has about 780,000 distinct CDR3 sequences, about a quarter seen once. Separately, the same data were catalogued under a study of T cells of mothers and their children.

The sequenced material came from blood. The origin of the receptors is a boy aged 5-17 years in good health. CDR3s include the opening cysteine and the closing phenylalanine or tryptophan. The D gene is left open where the match is weak. Only some rows state a clone size, as once, few, many or a class for expanded clones.

D: -
V: TRBV28
J: TRBJ2-5
size: many
DNA: TGTGCCAGCAGTTTATTACAGGACACGGGCCAGTACTTC
CDR3: CASSLLQDTGQYF

D: -
V: TRBV7-9
J: TRBJ1-4
size: -
DNA: TGTGCCAGCAGCCGACTATTGAACCTGGCTAATGAAAAACTGTTTTTT
CDR3: CASSRLLNLANEKLFF

D: -
V: TRBV4-1
J: TRBJ2-1
size: -
DNA: TGCGCCAGCAGCTCACGGACAGAGAGATCCTACAATGAGCAGTTCTTC
CDR3: CASSSRTERSYNEQFF

D: -
V: TRBV10-3
J: TRBJ2-4
size: few
DNA: TGTGCCGTATCCGGGACCCCCGAGCGTAAAAACATTCAGTACTTC
CDR3: CAVSGTPERKNIQYF

D: TRBD1
V: TRBV10-3
J: TRBJ2-7
size: -
DNA: TGTGCCATCAGCGAGTCTAGACAGGGCGGGTACGAGCAGTACTTC
CDR3: CAISESRQGGYEQYF

D: -
V: TRBV18
J: TRBJ2-5
size: few
DNA: TGTGCCAGCTCACCAACGGGGGATCAAGAGACCCAGTACTTC
CDR3: CASSPTGDQETQYF

D: TRBD1
V: TRBV6-5
J: TRBJ1-3
size: few
DNA: TGTGCCAGCAGTCCACAGGGGCGAAACACCATATATTTT
CDR3: CASSPQGRNTIYF

D: -
V: TRBV20-1
J: TRBJ1-3
size: -
DNA: TGCAGTGCTAGATTGGGAAACACCATATATTTT
CDR3: CSARLGNTIYF

D: -
V: TRBV6-7
J: TRBJ1-1
size: few
DNA: TGTGCCAGCAGTTACTCCTCAAGGCAGGGTCGGAACACTGAAGCTTTCTTT
CDR3: CASSYSSRQGRNTEAFF

D: -
V: TRBV12-3/TRBV12-4
J: TRBJ2-7
size: -
DNA: TGTGCCAGCAGTCTGAAAATTACAGGCCTCAAGTACTTC
CDR3: CASSLKITGLKYF

D: -
V: TRBV15
J: TRBJ2-5
size: few
DNA: TGTGCCACCAGCAGAGAATGGGCAGGGGAAGAGACCCAGTACTTC
CDR3: CATSREWAGEETQYF

D: TRBD2
V: TRBV5-1
J: TRBJ2-5
size: -
DNA: TGCGCCAGCAGCCCCCTGACGGGGGGTCCAGAGACCCAGTACTTC
CDR3: CASSPLTGGPETQYF

D: -
V: TRBV4-2
J: TRBJ2-1
size: -
DNA: TGTGCCAGCAGCCTAATACCGACAAGTGAGCAGTTCTTC
CDR3: CASSLIPTSEQFF

D: TRBD2
V: TRBV6-5
J: TRBJ2-6
size: -
DNA: TGTGCCAGCAGTTACCCCATGAAGGTTGCGGGGGGCAGGTCTGGGGCCAACGTCCTGACTTTC
CDR3: CASSYPMKVAGGRSGANVLTF

D: TRBD1
V: TRBV7-9
J: TRBJ2-2
size: few
DNA: TGTGCCAGCAGCCCCGGGACAGGGGTCACCGGGGAGCTGTTTTTT
CDR3: CASSPGTGVTGELFF

D: -
V: TRBV6-6
J: TRBJ1-3
size: -
DNA: TGTGCCAGCTGCACGGGGGGACCTTCTGGAAACACCATATATTTT
CDR3: CASCTGGPSGNTIYF

D: TRBD2
V: TRBV24-1
J: TRBJ2-3
size: -
DNA: TGTGCCACCAGTGATAAGAGCGGGGGGCGAAGCACAGATACGCAGTGTTTT
CDR3: CATSDKSGGRSTDTQCF

D: -
V: TRBV4-2
J: TRBJ2-7
size: -
DNA: TGTGCCAGCAGCCCCAACACAGGGATGACCACCTACGAGCAGTACTTC
CDR3: CASSPNTGMTTYEQYF

D: -
V: TRBV9
J: TRBJ2-2
size: few
DNA: TGTGCCAGCAGCGTAGACGCAGGAGCGGCCACCGGGGAGCTGTTTTTT
CDR3: CASSVDAGAATGELFF

D: -
V: TRBV12-5
J: TRBJ1-1
size: -
DNA: TGTGCTAGTGGTTTGGAGGGGGGCACTGAAGCTTTCTTT
CDR3: CASGLEGGTEAFF

D: -
V: TRBV4-2
J: TRBJ2-7
size: few
DNA: TGTGCCAGCAGCCAGTGGGACTCTGGTGGGGAGCAGTACTTC
CDR3: CASSQWDSGGEQYF

D: -
V: TRBV5-5
J: TRBJ1-6
size: few
DNA: TGTGCCAGCAGCTTGGGGGGTCTCTCCTATAATTCACCCCTCCACTTT
CDR3: CASSLGGLSYNSPLHF

D: -
V: TRBV6-6
J: TRBJ2-5
size: -
DNA: TGTGCCAGCAGTGAAGGTAGACCGGAGACCCAGTACTTC
CDR3: CASSEGRPETQYF

D: TRBD1
V: TRBV3-1
J: TRBJ2-6
size: few
DNA: TGTGCCAGCAGAAACAGGGGGCTGCACTCTGGGGCCAACGTCCTGACTTTC
CDR3: CASRNRGLHSGANVLTF

D: -
V: TRBV6-1
J: TRBJ2-5
size: -
DNA: TGTGCCAGCAGCCCCGGGCCCGGGGACTTCCAGTACTTC
CDR3: CASSPGPGDFQYF

D: -
V: TRBV12-3/TRBV12-4
J: TRBJ1-5
size: few
DNA: TGTGCCAGCAGTTTAGGGGATAGCATATTGGCCCAGCATTTT
CDR3: CASSLGDSILAQHF

D: -
V: TRBV3-1
J: TRBJ1-1
size: few
DNA: TGTGCCAGCAGCCAGGTGGGGACAAACACTGAAGCTTTCTTT
CDR3: CASSQVGTNTEAFF

D: TRBD2
V: TRBV30
J: TRBJ2-3
size: -
DNA: TGTGCCTGGAGTAGCGGGGGGAACTACTATACGCAGTATTTT
CDR3: CAWSSGGNYYTQYF

D: -
V: TRBV6-5
J: TRBJ2-7
size: many
DNA: TGTGCCAGCATCTCCCAAGGCGGGCAGGGGTTCTACGAGCAGTACTTC
CDR3: CASISQGGQGFYEQYF

D: -
V: TRBV7-8
J: TRBJ2-6
size: few
DNA: TGTGCCAGCAGCCCAGTCGGACTTACCGGCTCTGGGGCCAACGTCCTGACTTTC
CDR3: CASSPVGLTGSGANVLTF

D: -
V: TRBV7-9
J: TRBJ2-1
size: -
DNA: TGTGCCAGCAGCTTAGAGCCCAATGAGCAGTTCTTC
CDR3: CASSLEPNEQFF

D: -
V: TRBV20-1
J: TRBJ2-5
size: -
DNA: TGCAGTGCTAGACGCATCAACTTGGAGGAGACCCAGTACTTC
CDR3: CSARRINLEETQYF

D: -
V: TRBV30
J: TRBJ2-5
size: -
DNA: TGTGCCTGGATTACACCGGGGGAGACCCAGTACTTC
CDR3: CAWITPGETQYF

D: TRBD2
V: TRBV7-2
J: TRBJ2-5
size: -
DNA: TGTGCCAGCAGTTCAACTAGCGGTGGGGGGACCCAGTACTTC
CDR3: CASSSTSGGGTQYF

D: TRBD2
V: TRBV5-1
J: TRBJ2-7
size: -
DNA: TGCGCCAGCAGCCCGGGACTAGCGGGAGTTCCCCTCTCCTACGAGCAGTACTTC
CDR3: CASSPGLAGVPLSYEQYF

D: TRBD2
V: TRBV12-3/TRBV12-4
J: TRBJ2-1
size: few
DNA: TGTGCCAGCAGACCCGGGACTAGCGGGAACAATGAGCAGTTCTTC
CDR3: CASRPGTSGNNEQFF

D: -
V: TRBV5-1
J: TRBJ2-7
size: -
DNA: TGCGCCAGCAGCGGGACCGACATGGCCTACGAGCAGTACTTC
CDR3: CASSGTDMAYEQYF

D: TRBD1
V: TRBV5-1
J: TRBJ2-7
size: -
DNA: TGCGCCGGCAGCTTGGATAGGGGGCGCGAGCAGTACTTC
CDR3: CAGSLDRGREQYF

D: TRBD2
V: TRBV29-1
J: TRBJ2-1
size: -
DNA: TGCAGCGCAACGGGGGGTAGCTCCTACAATGAGCAGTTCTTC
CDR3: CSATGGSSYNEQFF

D: -
V: TRBV28
J: TRBJ2-7
size: -
DNA: TGTGCCAGCAGTCTCCACCGGGACCTTACGATGGGAGAGCAGTACTTC
CDR3: CASSLHRDLTMGEQYF

D: -
V: TRBV27
J: TRBJ1-5
size: -
DNA: TGTGCCAGCAGTTTATCGGGGGTAGGTCAGCCCCAGCATTTT
CDR3: CASSLSGVGQPQHF

D: -
V: TRBV7-3
J: TRBJ2-5
size: few
DNA: TGTGCCAGCAGCTTAGTCTGGCGGGAGACCCAGTACTTC
CDR3: CASSLVWRETQYF

D: -
V: TRBV18
J: TRBJ1-1
size: -
DNA: TGTGCCAGCTCTTCTCCCCGGGTAAGGGACACTGAAGCTTTCTTT
CDR3: CASSSPRVRDTEAFF

D: -
V: TRBV18
J: TRBJ1-1
size: few
DNA: TGTGCCAGCTCACCACCACTCGTCGACAGCATCAGGGGTGAAGCTTTCTTT
CDR3: CASSPPLVDSIRGEAFF

D: TRBD2
V: TRBV7-3
J: TRBJ2-1
size: -
DNA: TGTGCCAGCAGCTCGACCGGGACTAGCACTGAGCAGTTCTTC
CDR3: CASSSTGTSTEQFF

D: TRBD2
V: TRBV20-1
J: TRBJ2-5
size: -
DNA: TGCAGTGCTAGCCCAGCGGGGGGACTTCAAGAGACCCAGTACTTC
CDR3: CSASPAGGLQETQYF

D: -
V: TRBV4-1
J: TRBJ1-1
size: few
DNA: TGCGCCAGCAGCTCTCGACAGCTAAACACTGAAGCTTTCTTT
CDR3: CASSSRQLNTEAFF

D: TRBD1
V: TRBV5-1
J: TRBJ2-1
size: few
DNA: TGCGCCAGCAGCTTGGACCCCCTCGGGACAGATAATGAGCAGTTCTTC
CDR3: CASSLDPLGTDNEQFF

D: -
V: TRBV3-1
J: TRBJ2-2
size: many
DNA: TGTGCCAGCAGCCAGGGTCGCGGGGAGCTGTTTTTT
CDR3: CASSQGRGELFF

D: -
V: TRBV14
J: TRBJ2-3
size: -
DNA: TGTGCCAACAGCCGCGGTTACTCCACAGATACGCAGTATTTT
CDR3: CANSRGYSTDTQYF

D: TRBD1
V: TRBV14
J: TRBJ1-6
size: -
DNA: TGTGCCAGCAGCCCTATCGGGACAGCTAATAATTCACCCCTCCACTTT
CDR3: CASSPIGTANNSPLHF

D: TRBD1
V: TRBV29-1
J: TRBJ1-2
size: -
DNA: TGCAGCGTAGACACCGGGACAGCCCTCTTCTATGGCTACACCTTC
CDR3: CSVDTGTALFYGYTF

D: -
V: TRBV12-3/TRBV12-4
J: TRBJ2-1
size: few
DNA: TGTGCCAGCAGTCCCCGCCAGGTTAACTACAATGAGCAGTTCTTC
CDR3: CASSPRQVNYNEQFF

D: -
V: TRBV5-1
J: TRBJ1-1
size: -
DNA: TGCGCCAGCAGCCCGCAGCAGAACACTGAAGCTTTCTTT
CDR3: CASSPQQNTEAFF

D: TRBD1
V: TRBV12-3/TRBV12-4
J: TRBJ2-5
size: -
DNA: TGTGCCAGCAGTTCGTCCACCGGGACAGCCTACCAAGAGACCCAGTACTTC
CDR3: CASSSSTGTAYQETQYF

D: TRBD2
V: TRBV27
J: TRBJ2-1
size: once
DNA: TGTGCCAGCAGTGGGGAGCGGGGCCTCAATGAGCAGTTCTTC
CDR3: CASSGERGLNEQFF

D: TRBD1
V: TRBV5-1
J: TRBJ1-3
size: -
DNA: TGCGCCAGCAGGTCGACAGGGGCTGGAAACACCATATATTTT
CDR3: CASRSTGAGNTIYF

D: -
V: TRBV27
J: TRBJ2-7
size: many
DNA: TGTGCCAGCAGTTTAGGAAGAGGGGGATACGAGCAGTACTTC
CDR3: CASSLGRGGYEQYF